This T cell receptor (beta chain) comes out of a study of blood T cell repertoires in COVID-19. Germline V gene sequence: CDR1 LNHDA, CDR2 SQIVND (reference sequence). CDR3 length: 14 amino acids. V gave up 1 base and J gave up 10 bases; unmatched junction bases: 4. The method was immunoSEQ multiplex PCR; TCRdb's version includes in-frame clones alone and lacks a portion of them. Among fewer than 250,000 clones, approximately 90% were seen once, and the ten largest hold 2% to 3%. The sequence derives from a man aged 30 to 39 with COVID-19, enrolled during active disease. The genes are TRBV19 and TRBJ2-2; 9 positions match TRBD1. The sequencing input was peripheral blood. CDR3 nucleotides: TGTGCCAGTAGTATAGGACAGGGGGTGCTGGAGCTGTTTTTT. This sequence encodes CASSIGQGVLELFF.